This is a list of T cell receptor beta chains from one sample in a study of T-cell reconstitution after alpha-beta-depleted transplantation in children. TCRdb re-analysed the PCR reads in MiXCR, keeping a single row per CDR3 protein. The table includes 640,000 or so distinct CDR3 sequences, approximately 17% detected once. Source: PBMCs from the stem cell graft donor, taken from the stem cell graft. These receptor sequences come from a human donor who donated a stem cell graft to a child with acute myeloid leukemia. Both conserved end residues are part of each CDR3. Fields, in order: J gene, V gene, clone size, D gene, CDR3 protein, CDR3 DNA. A D gene is named only where the DNA matches it firmly. Some rows have no size entry. The others give once, few or many, or a class for an expanded clone.

TRBJ1-4,TRBV5-1,few,NA,CASSSSFLAEKLFF,TGCGCCAGCAGCTCGAGTTTTTTAGCTGAAAAACTGTTTTTT
TRBJ2-3,TRBV11-3,NA,NA,CASSFRRGPQTDTQYF,TGTGCCAGCAGCTTTCGGCGGGGGCCCCAGACAGATACGCAGTATTTT
TRBJ1-1,TRBV20-1,many,NA,CSAGSSTEAFF,TGCAGTGCCGGGTCTTCGACTGAAGCTTTCTTT
TRBJ2-5,TRBV11-2,few,NA,CASSLFLTGRETQYF,TGTGCCAGCAGCTTATTCCTGACAGGGAGGGAGACCCAGTACTTC
TRBJ2-3,TRBV7-3,many,NA,CASSLRDDSCTDTQYF,TGTGCCAGCAGCCTTCGGGACGACTCTTGCACAGATACGCAGTATTTT
TRBJ2-7,TRBV20-1,many,NA,CSATERGTNDEQYF,TGCAGTGCTACGGAGAGGGGGACTAACGACGAGCAGTACTTC
TRBJ2-3,TRBV5-1,NA,NA,CASSVDRSTSTDTQYF,TGCGCCAGCAGCGTTGACAGGTCCACTAGCACAGATACGCAGTATTTT
TRBJ2-7,TRBV10-3,many,TRBD2,CAISDGGDYEQYF,TGTGCCATCAGTGATGGGGGGGACTACGAGCAGTACTTC
TRBJ1-2,TRBV6-2/TRBV6-3,NA,NA,CASTETPYGYTF,TGTGCCAGCACTGAGACACCCTATGGCTACACCTTC
TRBJ1-1,TRBV11-2,NA,NA,CASSLVILSGVGNTEAFF,TGTGCCAGCAGCTTAGTGATTTTGTCAGGGGTTGGAAACACTGAAGCTTTCTTT
TRBJ2-3,TRBV6-2/TRBV6-3,many,TRBD2,CASSPLAGGPDTQYF,TGTGCCAGCAGCCCACTAGCGGGGGGCCCAGATACGCAGTATTTT
TRBJ2-1,TRBV20-1,many,TRBD1,CSARPMTGRNEQFF,TGCAGTGCTAGGCCCATGACAGGGCGGAATGAGCAGTTCTTC
TRBJ1-1,TRBV6-2/TRBV6-3,NA,TRBD1,CASSYSATGYQTYTEAFF,TGTGCCAGCAGTTACTCAGCGACAGGGTACCAAACGTACACTGAAGCTTTCTTT
TRBJ2-7,TRBV5-1,NA,NA,CASSPGSGFPHEQYF,TGCGCCAGCAGCCCTGGGTCAGGGTTCCCCCACGAGCAGTACTTC
TRBJ1-1,TRBV6-4,NA,NA,CASRGGMGTEAFF,TGTGCCAGCAGGGGGGGGATGGGGACTGAAGCTTTCTTT
TRBJ1-2,TRBV12-3/TRBV12-4,many,NA,CASSYGAHYGYTF,TGTGCCAGCAGTTACGGGGCCCACTATGGCTACACCTTC
TRBJ1-5,TRBV4-3,few,TRBD1,CASSPGQGFDQPQHF,TGCGCCAGCAGCCCGGGACAGGGGTTCGATCAGCCCCAGCATTTT
TRBJ2-7,TRBV27,NA,TRBD1,CASQPGTATYEQYF,TGTGCCAGCCAACCCGGGACAGCCACCTACGAGCAGTACTTC
TRBJ2-3,TRBV20-1,many,NA,CSASSPDTQYF,TGCAGTGCTAGTTCCCCTGATACGCAGTATTTT
TRBJ1-6,TRBV12-3/TRBV12-4,few,NA,CASSLGSWGDSPLHF,TGTGCCAGCAGTTTAGGGTCTTGGGGGGATTCACCCCTCCACTTT
TRBJ1-6,TRBV20-1,many,NA,CSASPSSYNSPLHF,TGCAGTGCTAGCCCCAGCTCCTATAATTCACCCCTCCACTTT
TRBJ1-5,TRBV5-1,few,NA,CASSSERRSNQPQHF,TGCGCCAGCAGCTCCGAACGGAGGAGCAATCAGCCCCAGCATTTT
TRBJ2-7,TRBV6-5,NA,TRBD2,CASGWTSGAHEQYF,TGTGCCAGCGGTTGGACTAGCGGGGCGCACGAGCAGTACTTC
TRBJ2-7,TRBV12-3/TRBV12-4,NA,TRBD2,CASSLNTGGSYEQYF,TGTGCCAGCAGTTTAAACACCGGGGGGTCCTACGAGCAGTACTTC
TRBJ1-1,TRBV12-3/TRBV12-4,many,NA,CASSLEEDVGEAFF,TGTGCCAGCAGTTTAGAGGAGGACGTCGGTGAAGCTTTCTTT